Shown below are 20 T cell receptor beta chains from a single sample sequenced in a study of blood T cell repertoires in COVID-19 (TCRdb year 2020). Library method: the immunoSEQ multiplex PCR assay. Here the immuneACCESS table is served through TCRdb, limited to in-frame sequences with V and J called. Missing clones are a known gap in these copies; in checked studies unresolved V genes cover under half, and the rest lacks a known reason. The sample yields approximately 230,000 clones; roughly 85% were counted once. Roughly 3% of the sample is taken by the ten largest. Sequenced input: peripheral blood. These receptor sequences come from a man between 18 and 35 years old with active or convalescent COVID-19.

The chain joins TRBV28 to TRBJ1-2, with TRBD1 identical over 9 bases. The CDR3 is made up of 19 amino acids. In germline, CDR1 is MDHEN, CDR2 SYDVKM. The V and J ends lost 3 bases and 0 bases, in that order; junction bases with no gene match: 14. CDR3 bases: TGTGCCAGCAGTTTTGAAGGGACAGGGACAATAGCCGCTAACTATGGCTACACCTTC. It yields the protein CASSFEGTGTIAANYGYTF.

J is TRBJ1-2 and V is TRBV6-1; a possible D gene is TRBD1 (6 bases). Germline CDR1 and CDR2: MNHNS and SASEGT. The V end lost 2 bases, the J end lost 4 bases, and 20 bases lay between the germline ends. The CDR3 totals 17 residues. The CDR3 reads CASSERMVGRGGYGYTF. The CDR3 DNA reads TGTGCCAGCAGTGAACGCATGGTAGGGCGAGGGGGCTATGGCTACACCTTC.

The J gene is TRBJ1-1, the V gene TRBV6-5; the D is unclear. CDR3 length: 15 residues. Germline lookup yields CDR1 MNHEY and CDR2 SVGAGI. The V and J ends lost 5 bases and 0 bases respectively, with 13 bases between them. The CDR3 nucleotides read TGTGCCAGCAGTACGCAACAGACCTTGAACACTGAAGCTTTCTTT. Translated: CASSTQQTLNTEAFF.

The chain employs TRBV6-2 or TRBV6-3 and TRBJ2-5, with TRBD2 matching 11 bases. CDR1 MNHEY and CDR2 SVGEGT come from the germline V gene. This CDR3 region has 15 residues. J gave up 2 bases and V 5 bases, and 4 bases lay outside the gene matches. Here the CDR3 reads CASSTGLAGQETQYF. The DNA for the CDR3 is TGTGCCAGCAGTACCGGACTAGCGGGTCAAGAGACCCAGTACTTC.

The rearrangement joins TRBV6-6 to TRBJ1-1, with D hard to call. Germline CDR1 is MNHNY and CDR2 is SVGAGI (reference sequence). V lost 7 bases and J lost 4, with 10 bases in between. This CDR3 region has 12 residues. The CDR3 loop is CASTSESTEAFF. CDR3 nucleotides: TGTGCCAGCACGTCTGAGTCCACTGAAGCTTTCTTT.

This clone was recorded only once. V usage is TRBV11-2 and J usage is TRBJ2-1; 7 bases agree with TRBD2. This CDR3 spans 14 amino acids. V trimming: 5 bases; J trimming: 4 bases; junction bases outside the gene matches: 5. Germline lookup yields CDR1 SGHAT and CDR2 FQNNGV. In DNA form, the CDR3 reads TGTGCCAGCAGCCCTAGCGGACCGTACAATGAGCAGTTCTTC. Translating gives CASSPSGPYNEQFF.

J is TRBJ1-4 and V is TRBV27; perhaps TRBD1 as D (6 bases). The CDR3 spans 17 residues. The V end was cut by 5 bases, the J end by 4 bases, with 20 bases between. Germline V gene lookup returns CDR1 MNHEY and CDR2 SMNVEV (reference sequence). CDR3 DNA: TGTGCCAGCAGTCATACAACGTCCGGGACACTTAATGAAAAACTGTTTTTT. Translation gives CASSHTTSGTLNEKLFF.

The chain carries TRBV18 and TRBJ1-5; 10 bases align to TRBD1. The CDR3 sequence is 15 residues long. Germline V gene sequence: CDR1 KGHSH, CDR2 LQKENI. V was pared by 1 base and J by 5 bases, with 2 bases of the junction left unmatched. In nucleotides, the CDR3 is TGTGCCAGCTCACCACAGGGACAGGGGTATCAGCCCCAGCATTTT. Protein: CASSPQGQGYQPQHF.

The V call is TRBV15, the J call TRBJ1-6, with 7 bases matching TRBD1. Germline lookup yields CDR1 LNHNV and CDR2 YYDKDF (reference sequence). V gave up 3 bases and J gave up 6 bases; unmatched junction bases: 5. CDR3 length equals 15 residues. DNA for the CDR3: TGTGCCACCAGCAGGGGGACAGTTGTTAATTCACCCCTCCACTTT. Translating it yields CATSRGTVVNSPLHF.

The V and J genes are TRBV4-3 and TRBJ2-5; 12 positions match TRBD1. The V and J ends lost 4 bases and 5 bases, in that order; junction bases with no gene match: 5. The germline gives CDR1 LGHNA, CDR2 YSLEER. The CDR3 runs to 15 residues. CDR3: CASSPGTGGEETQYF. CDR3 DNA: TGCGCCAGCAGCCCAGGGACAGGGGGCGAGGAGACCCAGTACTTC.

V gene TRBV9 combines with J gene TRBJ2-2; TRBD1 aligns across 9 bases. Germline-derived CDR1 and CDR2 are SGDLS and YYNGEE. V dropped 4 bases and J dropped 7; count of bases not matched to a gene: 11. The CDR3 has 16 amino acids. The CDR3 DNA reads as TGTGCCAGCAGCATGATACAGGGGGCGCGGAACGGGGAGCTGTTTTTT. Its translation: CASSMIQGARNGELFF.

This sequence joins TRBV5-1 and TRBJ2-7; 7 nucleotides agree with TRBD1. This CDR3 comprises 14 residues. Germline CDR1 SGHRS, CDR2 YFSETQ. V lost 0 bases to trimming and J lost 5 bases; unmatched junction nucleotides: 5. CDR3 in DNA: TGCGCCAGCAGCTTGGGGGACAGTACGGACGAGCAGTACTTC. Its translation is CASSLGDSTDEQYF.

The chain uses TRBV20-1 and TRBJ1-2; D is unresolved. Germline values: CDR1 DFQATT, CDR2 SNEGSKA (reference sequence). Trimming removed 3 bases from V and 10 bases from J, with 12 bases in between. The CDR3 is 11 residues long. CDR3 DNA sequence: TGCAGTGCTAGGGAGGAATCAGACTACACCTTC. Translated, it gives CSAREESDYTF.

Regarding this clone: Relative to the germline gene, one junction end is altered; a read error may explain this. The chain carries TRBV27 and TRBJ2-4, with D hard to call. CDR3 length: 15 amino acids. Germline V gives CDR1 MNHEY, CDR2 SMNVEV (reference sequence). CDR3 sequence reads: CAISHNYKAKNIQYF. The CDR3 DNA reads as TGTGCCATCAGTCATAACTACAAAGCCAAAAACATTCAGTACTTC.

V usage is TRBV7-8 and J usage is TRBJ1-2; the match to TRBD1 covers 7 bases. The germline V gene has CDR1 SGHVS and CDR2 FQNEAQ. With V trimmed by 5 bases and J by 6 bases, 6 bases remained unmatched. The CDR3 contains 13 residues. This CDR3 is CASSPDRRDGYTF. The CDR3 DNA sequence: TGTGCCAGCAGCCCGGACAGGCGAGATGGCTACACCTTC.

The chain links TRBV6-1 to TRBJ1-5; D gene unclear. Looked up from germline, CDR1 is MNHNS and CDR2 is SASEGT. V was trimmed by 2 bases and J by 5 bases, leaving 10 bases between them. The CDR3 runs to 14 residues. CDR3 sequence: CASSELVGHQPQHF. CDR3 DNA sequence: TGTGCCAGCAGTGAACTGGTTGGGCATCAGCCCCAGCATTTT.

The DNA for the CDR3 is TGTGCCAGCAGCCCTAGACTAGCACCGGCCCAGTACTTC. It specifies CASSPRLAPAQYF. The rearrangement uses TRBV5-4 and TRBJ2-5; 7 positions match TRBD2. The length of the CDR3 is 13 residues. The ends lost 4 bases at V and 9 bases at J; junction bases unmatched: 9. CDR1 is SGHNT, CDR2 YYREEE, per germline (reference sequence).

This rearrangement joins TRBV6-5 to TRBJ2-1, with 7 bases identical to TRBD1. V shed 2 bases and J 5 bases; nucleotides not matched to a gene: 3. The CDR3 sequence is 14 residues long. Germline-derived CDR1 and CDR2 are MNHEY and SVGAGI. DNA for the CDR3: TGTGCCAGCAGTTACGTACAGGGGCACAATGAGCAGTTCTTC. Amino acids: CASSYVQGHNEQFF.

The gene calls are TRBV7-2 and TRBJ2-4; tentatively, D is TRBD2 (6 bases). Germline V gene sequence: CDR1 SGHTA, CDR2 FQGNSA. This CDR3 contains 19 residues. Trimming took 4 bases from V and 1 from J, leaving 23 bases between them. This chain's CDR3 is CASSSRGGLGTVAKNIQYF. The CDR3 bases are TGTGCCAGCAGCTCCCGCGGAGGGTTAGGGACTGTCGCCAAAAACATTCAGTACTTC.

The rearrangement joins TRBV12-3 or TRBV12-4 to TRBJ1-2; D gene unclear. There are 12 residues in the CDR3. V dropped 3 bases and J dropped 6 bases, with 8 bases sitting between them. CDR3 protein: CASSLSSDGYTF. DNA for the CDR3: TGTGCCAGCAGTTTGTCTTCAGATGGCTACACCTTC.